These 20 T cell receptor beta chains came from one sample sequenced in a study of T cells in Graves' hyperthyroidism and ophthalmopathy. From RNA transcripts, TCR beta CDR3 regions were amplified. The study used the HTBI primer set for a first-round RT-PCR of the TCR CDR3. TCRdb passed the multiplex PCR reads through MiXCR, listing each CDR3 protein once. Of under 450,000 distinct CDR3 sequences in the sample, 15% to 18% were seen once. Specimen: blood. The receptors shown here come from a young woman with Graves' hyperthyroidism.

This clonotype has a count of ten or more. V is TRBV10-3 and J is TRBJ2-7; D may be TRBD2 (5 bases). The length of the CDR3 is 14 residues. V was trimmed by 4 bases and J by 5 bases, leaving 15 bases between them. The germline CDR1 and CDR2 sequences are ENHRY and SYGVKD. The DNA for the CDR3 is TGTGCCATCAGTGTTGAGGGTGGGTCCGACGAGCAGTACTTC. This sequence encodes CAISVEGGSDEQYF.

This clonotype was seen a handful of times. The J gene is TRBJ1-4, the V gene TRBV27; D gene uncertain. The CDR3 totals 14 residues. Germline loops: CDR1 MNHEY, CDR2 SMNVEV (reference sequence). Trimming left V 6 bases short and J 0 bases short, with 8 bases between. The CDR3 DNA is TGTGCCAGCAGCCCTATTGCAACTAATGAAAAACTGTTTTTT. Translation: CASSPIATNEKLFF.

A few counts support this clonotype. The genes are TRBV5-1 and TRBJ2-7; D possibly corresponds to TRBD2 (6 bases). Trimming pared 2 bases from V and 6 bases from J, leaving 15 bases between. Germline-derived CDR1 and CDR2 are SGHRS and YFSETQ. CDR3 length equals 14 residues. The CDR3, as DNA: TGCGCCAGCAGCTTTTTGGGCCTCGGGGGCGAGCAGTACTTC. It translates to CASSFLGLGGEQYF.

Comments on this clonotype: It may be a read error: a sequence one base away is much more abundant. The chain uses TRBV28 and TRBJ2-7; TRBD2 aligns across 10 bases. This CDR3 spans 17 amino acids. Germline V gene lookup returns CDR1 MDHEN and CDR2 SYDVKM. In DNA, the CDR3 is TGTGCCAGCAGTCCCTCGGTACTAGCGGGGACCCCCTACGAGCGGTACTTC. Translation: CASSPSVLAGTPYERYF.

This clonotype was seen many times. This sequence joins TRBV3-1 and TRBJ1-5; D ambiguous. The V gene lost 2 bases and the J gene lost 8 bases, with 7 bases spanning the gap. Germline values: CDR1 LGHDT, CDR2 YNNKEL (reference sequence). CDR3 length: 12 amino acids. The CDR3: CASSQFEEPQHF. The CDR3 DNA follows: TGTGCCAGCAGCCAATTTGAAGAGCCCCAGCATTTT.

This clonotype was found a few times. The chain couples TRBV24-1 to TRBJ1-2; a possible D gene is TRBD1 (6 bases). The CDR3 is made up of 16 amino acids. V lost 5 bases to trimming and J lost 4 bases, with 19 bases between them. Germline CDR1 reads KGHDR; CDR2 reads SFDVKD. The CDR3 reads CATSARDNWQTYGYTF. The CDR3 coding sequence is TGTGCCACCAGTGCCCGGGACAACTGGCAGACCTATGGCTACACCTTC.

This rearrangement joins TRBV7-9 to TRBJ1-1, with a weak D call TRBD1 (5 bases). The CDR3 is made up of 14 amino acids. Trimming pared 8 bases from V and 3 bases from J, leaving 16 bases between. Germline-derived CDR1 and CDR2 are SEHNR and FQNEAQ (reference sequence). The CDR3 loop reads CASLKKGFDTEAFF. The CDR3 DNA sequence: TGTGCCAGCTTAAAAAAGGGGTTTGACACTGAAGCTTTCTTT.

At least ten counts were recorded for this clonotype. The chain recombines TRBV6-5 with TRBJ2-7, with TRBD1 identical over 7 bases. The ends lost 0 bases at V and 4 bases at J; junction bases unmatched: 18. The CDR3 consists of 19 residues. Per germline, CDR1 MNHEY and CDR2 SVGAGI. CDR3 in DNA: TGTGCCAGCAGTTACTCGATAGGTCGAGGGGGCCAAGGGTTTTACGAGCAGTACTTC. The encoded protein is CASSYSIGRGGQGFYEQYF.

This clonotype was found many times. The V and J genes are TRBV12-3 or TRBV12-4 and TRBJ2-3; the match to TRBD2 covers 12 bases. V lost 4 bases to trimming and J lost 0 bases; unmatched junction nucleotides: 5. The CDR3 consists of 17 residues. CDR3 in amino acids: CASSSRTSGASTDTQYF. CDR3 bases: TGTGCCAGCAGTTCACGGACTAGCGGGGCTAGCACAGATACGCAGTATTTT.

This clonotype was detected many times. This chain links TRBV20-1 with TRBJ2-7, with 14 bases lining up with TRBD2. CDR1 is DFQATT and CDR2 is SNEGSKA in the germline V gene (reference sequence). The CDR3 sequence is 16 residues long. The V and J ends lost 4 bases and 5 bases, in that order; junction bases with no gene match: 10. The CDR3 is CSAKARLAGGPNEQYF. CDR3 in DNA: TGCAGTGCTAAGGCCAGACTAGCGGGAGGGCCCAACGAGCAGTACTTC.

This clonotype was found many times. This chain uses TRBV6-1 with TRBJ1-2, with TRBD1 identical over 7 bases. The trim removed 6 bases at V and 4 bases at J, leaving 5 bases unmatched. CDR1 is MNHNS, CDR2 SASEGT, per germline. This CDR3 comprises 13 residues. The CDR3 DNA follows: TGTGCCAGCAGGTACAGGGGCGTCTATGGCTACACCTTC. Its protein product is CASRYRGVYGYTF.

This clonotype was recorded many times. This sequence joins TRBV5-1 and TRBJ2-1, with 7 bases lining up with TRBD1. The CDR3 has 18 amino acids. Germline lookup yields CDR1 SGHRS and CDR2 YFSETQ. Germline trimming cut 4 bases from V and 0 bases from J; bases unmatched to any gene: 13. CDR3 in amino acids: CASSPFVGQALSYNEQFF. Here the CDR3 DNA reads TGCGCCAGCAGCCCGTTTGTAGGACAGGCCCTCTCCTACAATGAGCAGTTCTTC.

The sample holds many counts of this clonotype. The V gene is TRBV16, the J gene TRBJ1-6; D possibly corresponds to TRBD1 (6 bases). Trimming removed 3 bases at V and 11 bases at J, with 14 bases between. Germline loops: CDR1 KGHSY, CDR2 FQNENV. The CDR3 sequence is 14 residues long. CDR3 amino acids: CASSHRGQGTPLHF. The CDR3 DNA reads as TGTGCCAGCAGCCACAGGGGCCAAGGGACACCCCTCCACTTT.

V usage is TRBV19 and J usage is TRBJ1-2; D is uncertain. CDR1 is LNHDA and CDR2 is SQIVND in the germline V gene (reference sequence). The CDR3 runs to 15 residues. V was shortened by 6 bases and J by 4 bases, with 18 bases between the two germline ends. CDR3 loop: CASRTRRIPRYGYTF. CDR3 in DNA: TGTGCCAGTAGGACCCGTCGGATCCCACGCTATGGCTACACCTTC.

The chain has TRBV7-9 and TRBJ2-2; D gene unclear. V gave up 2 bases and J gave up 5 bases, with 12 bases separating them. Per the germline V gene, CDR1 is SEHNR and CDR2 is FQNEAQ (reference sequence). This CDR3 has 15 residues. The CDR3 reads CASSLQTSRTGELFF. Here the CDR3 DNA reads TGTGCCAGCAGCTTACAGACCTCGCGGACCGGGGAGCTGTTTTTT.

This clonotype was observed many times. The chain uses TRBV7-9 and TRBJ2-7; TRBD1 matches 7 bases. This CDR3 has 15 amino acids. The trim removed 5 bases at V and 2 bases at J, leaving 9 bases unmatched. The germline gives CDR1 SEHNR, CDR2 FQNEAQ (reference sequence). The CDR3 DNA reads as TGTGCCAGCAGCAACCCCGGGACAGCGGCCTACGAGCAGTACTTC. Translated: CASSNPGTAAYEQYF.

This clonotype was detected ten times or more. The chain combines TRBV10-2 with TRBJ1-1; unclear D gene. V lost 6 bases and J 0 bases, leaving 11 bases between the germline ends. The germline V gene has CDR1 WSHSY and CDR2 SAAADI. This CDR3 spans 14 amino acids. CDR3 in DNA: TGCGCCAGCAGCGAGACGAACATGAACACTGAAGCTTTCTTT. This gives the protein CASSETNMNTEAFF.

This clonotype has just a few counts. The rearrangement uses TRBV7-2 and TRBJ1-1, with TRBD1 identical over 11 bases. CDR3 length equals 19 residues. Germline trimming cut 1 base from V and 4 bases from J; bases unmatched to any gene: 14. CDR1 SGHTA and CDR2 FQGNSA come from the germline V gene. CDR3 protein: CASSLVRFGQGAKGTEAFF. CDR3 coding DNA: TGTGCCAGCAGCTTAGTCCGGTTCGGACAGGGGGCAAAGGGCACTGAAGCTTTCTTT.

This clonotype was observed many times. This CDR3 is CASSLVGAGTEAFF. The CDR3 DNA follows: TGTGCCAGCAGCTTAGTAGGGGCGGGAACTGAAGCTTTCTTT. V and J are TRBV11-2 and TRBJ1-1; tentatively, D is TRBD1 (5 bases). Germline assignment: CDR1 SGHAT and CDR2 FQNNGV. The CDR3 length is 14 residues. Deletions cut 1 base from V and 5 bases from J, with 11 bases between.

V usage is TRBV19 and J usage is TRBJ1-5; D ambiguous. CDR3 length: 13 residues. The germline V gene encodes CDR1 LNHDA and CDR2 SQIVND (reference sequence). Trimming shortened V by 6 bases and J by 4 bases, and 10 bases separated the two germline ends. Here the CDR3 reads CASSQDPNQPQHF. The CDR3 DNA follows: TGTGCCAGTAGCCAAGATCCTAATCAGCCCCAGCATTTT.